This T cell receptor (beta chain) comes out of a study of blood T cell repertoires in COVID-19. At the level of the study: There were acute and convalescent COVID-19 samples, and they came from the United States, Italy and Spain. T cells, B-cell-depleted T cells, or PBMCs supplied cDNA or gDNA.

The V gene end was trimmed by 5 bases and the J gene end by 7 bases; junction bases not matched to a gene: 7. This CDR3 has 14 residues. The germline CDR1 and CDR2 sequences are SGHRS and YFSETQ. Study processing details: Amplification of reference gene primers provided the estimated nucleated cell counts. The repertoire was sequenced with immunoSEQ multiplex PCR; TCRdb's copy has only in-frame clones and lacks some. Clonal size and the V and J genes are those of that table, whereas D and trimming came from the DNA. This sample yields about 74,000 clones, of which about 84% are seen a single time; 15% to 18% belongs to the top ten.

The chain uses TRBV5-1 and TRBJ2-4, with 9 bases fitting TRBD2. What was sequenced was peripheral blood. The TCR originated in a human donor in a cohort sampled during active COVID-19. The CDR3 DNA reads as TGCGCCAGCAGACCCGTAGCGGGAGAGAACATTCAGTACTTC. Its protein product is CASRPVAGENIQYF.